The clone carrying this T cell receptor beta chain was seen a handful of times. Its specificity is unknown. The CDR3 has 16 residues. The trim removed 0 bases at V and 6 bases at J, leaving 10 bases unmatched. Germline loops: CDR1 LNHNV, CDR2 YYDKDF (reference sequence). This sample is part of a study of T-cell reconstitution after alpha-beta-depleted transplantation in children. Study-level findings and limits: By about two months after transplant, alpha-beta T cells reportedly arose from several hundred graft clones that had expanded. After one year, T-cell counts and TCRbeta diversity mostly came from new T cells.

Preparation of the TCRbeta library used unique molecular identifiers. TCRdb reanalysed the PCR reads using MiXCR and keeps one entry per CDR3 protein. The sample has 450,000 to 550,000 distinct CDR3 sequences; over 9.5% are singletons. Sequencing used PBMCs, mostly from graft donor cells, obtained 180 days after TCRalphabeta/CD19-depleted stem cell transplant. The chain joins TRBV15 to TRBJ2-7, with 8 bases aligning to TRBD2. The receptor was derived from a female patient aged 2-10 years who had a stem cell transplant for aplastic anemia, so the T cells may come from the graft donor. As DNA, the CDR3 is TGTGCCACCAGCAGAGATTACCAGCGGGAGATCGCCGAGCAGTACTTC. It encodes CATSRDYQREIAEQYF.